The 27 T cell receptor beta chains below come from one sample, sequenced in a study of blood T cell repertoires in COVID-19. Libraries were prepared by immunoSEQ multiplex PCR; TCRdb keeps only in-frame clonotypes and omits some of them. The top ten clones hold more than 3.5% of a sample with about 130,000 clones, around 85% of them seen once. The sample was peripheral blood. Receptors were obtained from a human donor in a cohort sampled during active COVID-19.

This chain uses TRBV21-1 with TRBJ2-4; the table's D call, TRBD2, has no DNA check behind it. TRBV21-1 is assigned pseudogene status. The CDR3 is made up of 17 amino acids. CDR3 loop: CASSSSQSPGTKNIQYF. DNA of the CDR3: TGTGCCAGCAGCTCCTCGCAATCACCGGGGACCAAAAACATTCAGTACTTC.

The V call is TRBV19, the J call TRBJ2-7, with 8 bases lining up with TRBD1. The CDR3 contains 14 residues. The junction had 5 bases not matched to a gene; V was cut back by 3 bases and J by 4 bases. Germline V gives CDR1 LNHDA, CDR2 SQIVND (reference sequence). CDR3 in DNA: TGTGCCAGTAGTATCGAGCAGGGGGCGTACGAGCAGTACTTC. It specifies CASSIEQGAYEQYF.

This chain's CDR3 is CASSPGVLFYNEQFF. As DNA, the CDR3 is TGTGCCAGCAGTCCCGGGGTTCTGTTCTACAATGAGCAGTTCTTC. V gene TRBV5-4 combines with J gene TRBJ2-1; D may be TRBD2 (5 bases). Germline V gene lookup returns CDR1 SGHNT and CDR2 YYREEE (reference sequence). V was pared by 5 bases and J by 3 bases, with 15 bases between. The CDR3 is made up of 15 amino acids.

J is TRBJ1-1 and V is TRBV6-5; 11 nucleotides match TRBD1. Per the germline V gene, CDR1 is MNHEY and CDR2 is SVGAGI. The CDR3 has 14 residues. The trim removed 4 bases at V and 5 bases at J, leaving 3 bases unmatched. CDR3 in DNA: TGTGCCAGCAGTTCGGGACAGGGGGGGACTGAAGCTTTCTTT. This sequence encodes CASSSGQGGTEAFF.

The rearrangement links TRBV11-2 to TRBJ1-1; no clear D. Germline V CDR1 and CDR2: SGHAT, FQNNGV. The CDR3 runs 11 residues. Trimming took off 4 bases at V and 4 bases at J, with 4 bases between the two ends. This CDR3 reads CASSSLTEAFF. The CDR3 nucleotides are TGTGCCAGCAGCTCCCTCACTGAAGCTTTCTTT.

This chain uses TRBV18 with TRBJ2-3; tentatively, D is TRBD2 (6 bases). V was clipped by 6 bases and J by 5 bases, with 18 bases between them. In germline, CDR1 is KGHSH, CDR2 LQKENI. The length of the CDR3 is 15 residues. The CDR3 here is CASSQAGRVGDTQYF. CDR3 DNA sequence: TGTGCCAGCTCGCAGGCGGGAAGGGTCGGAGATACGCAGTATTTT.

The chain carries TRBV5-8 and TRBJ1-2; a weak D match, TRBD1 (6 bases). The V end was cut by 0 bases, the J end by 4 bases, with 10 bases between. The CDR3 runs to 14 residues. Per germline, CDR1 SGHTS and CDR2 YDEGEE. The CDR3 DNA sequence: TGTGCCAGCAGCTTGGTGGGGGCCGGCTATGGCTACACCTTC. Translating it yields CASSLVGAGYGYTF.

The chain recombines TRBV5-1 with TRBJ2-3; 8 nucleotides align to TRBD2. The CDR3 runs 15 residues. Germline V lookup: CDR1 SGHRS, CDR2 YFSETQ. Trimming took 1 base from V and 2 from J; bases not matched to a gene: 3. The CDR3 bases are TGCGCCAGCAGCTTGACTAGCGGACCCACAGATACGCAGTATTTT. Its protein product is CASSLTSGPTDTQYF.

The CDR3 coding sequence is TGTGCCAGCAGCTTAACGACAATTCCGAGTTCACCCCTCCACTTT. Its translation: CASSLTTIPSSPLHF. V gene TRBV7-9 combines with J gene TRBJ1-6; D is unclear. There are 15 residues in the CDR3. V lost 2 bases to trimming and J lost 9 bases, with 14 bases between them. CDR1 is SEHNR and CDR2 is FQNEAQ in the germline V gene (reference sequence). Full variable domain (missing parts from reference TRBV7-9 and TRBJ1-6): DTGVSQNPRHKITKRGQNVTFRCDPISEHNRLYWYRQTLGQGPEFLTYFQNEAQLEKSRLLSDRFSAERPKGSFSTLEIQRTEQGDSAMYLCASSLTTIPSSPLHFGNGTRLTVT.

The sample holds one count of this clone. V usage is TRBV9 and J usage is TRBJ2-5; 14 nucleotides match TRBD2. Trimming cost V 4 bases and J 3 bases; bases outside gene matches: 8. Germline values: CDR1 SGDLS, CDR2 YYNGEE. The CDR3 has 17 residues. The CDR3 coding sequence is TGTGCCAGCAGCCCAAGACTAGCGGGGGGGCGTAAAGAGACCCAGTACTTC. This encodes CASSPRLAGGRKETQYF.

The V call is TRBV6-5, the J call TRBJ1-2; D possibly corresponds to TRBD1 (6 bases). V shed 5 bases and J shed 4 bases, with 14 bases lying between them. This CDR3 region has 14 residues. Germline V gene sequence: CDR1 MNHEY, CDR2 SVGAGI. CDR3 residues: CASSRTDQSYGYTF. DNA for the CDR3: TGTGCCAGCAGTCGGACAGACCAGAGCTATGGCTACACCTTC.

The sample holds many counts of this clone. The chain uses TRBV27 and TRBJ2-5, with no clear D. Germline lookup yields CDR1 MNHEY and CDR2 SMNVEV (reference sequence). The CDR3 is 14 amino acids. V lost 0 bases, J lost 1 base, and 6 bases lay in between. The CDR3 loop is CASSLSTSQETQYF. The CDR3 bases are TGTGCCAGCAGTTTATCGACAAGCCAAGAGACCCAGTACTTC.

This chain joins TRBV2 and TRBJ2-7, with unresolved D. The CDR3 runs to 12 residues. Germline V gene lookup returns CDR1 SNHLY and CDR2 FYNNEI. V dropped 8 bases and J dropped 0 bases, with 8 bases sitting between them. The CDR3 region is CASSYSSYEQYV. CDR3 bases: TGTGCCAGCTCATATAGCTCCTACGAGCAGTACGTC.

The chain uses TRBV15 and TRBJ2-3, with 8 bases identical to TRBD2. Germline V gene data show CDR1 as LNHNV and CDR2 as YYDKDF (reference sequence). The CDR3 loop spans 15 amino acids. V was pared by 0 bases and J by 8 bases, with 7 bases of the junction left unmatched. The chain's CDR3 is CATSREGGLEGTQYF. In DNA form, the CDR3 reads TGTGCCACCAGCAGAGAGGGGGGACTAGAGGGTACGCAGTATTTT.

The genes are TRBV27 and TRBJ1-6; 7 bases fit TRBD1. Unmatched junction bases numbered 8, after V lost 6 bases and J lost 6 bases. The CDR3 has 15 residues. Germline loops: CDR1 MNHEY, CDR2 SMNVEV (reference sequence). The CDR3 sequence: CASSPMEGANSPLHF. The CDR3 DNA reads TGTGCCAGCAGCCCTATGGAGGGGGCTAATTCACCCCTCCACTTT.

This rearrangement joins TRBV18 to TRBJ1-4; perhaps TRBD1 as D (6 bases). Germline lookup yields CDR1 KGHSH and CDR2 LQKENI. Deletions cut 2 bases from V and 8 bases from J, with 12 bases between. The CDR3 has 14 residues. CDR3 nucleotides: TGTGCCAGCTCACCAAGGGAGGGGGACGAAAAACTGTTTTTT. Protein: CASSPREGDEKLFF.

The chain is built from TRBV5-6 and TRBJ1-4, with D possibly matching TRBD1 (5 bases). Trimming took off 0 bases at V and 5 bases at J, with 11 bases between the two ends. There are 15 residues in the CDR3. Germline lookup yields CDR1 SGHDT and CDR2 YYEEEE. This CDR3 is CASSLATGKNEKLFF. The DNA for the CDR3 is TGTGCCAGCAGCTTGGCCACAGGCAAAAATGAAAAACTGTTTTTT.

This clone was counted between two and nine times. V usage is TRBV5-4 and J usage is TRBJ1-1, with 8 nucleotides matching TRBD1. V trimming: 0 bases; J trimming: 2 bases; junction bases outside the gene matches: 9. The germline V gene has CDR1 SGHNT and CDR2 YYREEE (reference sequence). This CDR3 has 17 amino acids. CDR3 nucleotides: TGTGCCAGCAGCTTGGGAGGACAGGGAGGTCCCAACACTGAAGCTTTCTTT. This codes for CASSLGGQGGPNTEAFF.

The chain combines TRBV9 with TRBJ2-2; 7 nucleotides match TRBD2. The J segment lost 3 bases and the V segment lost 4 bases, leaving 6 bases of the junction unmatched. Germline lookup yields CDR1 SGDLS and CDR2 YYNGEE. The CDR3 is made up of 15 amino acids. The CDR3 is CASSTIRGDTGELFF. The CDR3 DNA is TGTGCCAGCAGCACCATCCGGGGGGACACCGGGGAGCTGTTTTTT.

The gene calls are TRBV5-4 and TRBJ1-6, with 10 bases identical to TRBD1. Germline-derived CDR1 and CDR2 are SGHNT and YYREEE (reference sequence). This CDR3 spans 16 amino acids. Losses at the gene ends were 0 bases for V and 10 bases for J; bases not matched to a gene: 7. The CDR3 coding sequence is TGTGCCAGCAGCTTGGATGGGGACAGGGGCAAATCACCCCTCCACTTT. Translated: CASSLDGDRGKSPLHF.

The count of this clone is one. The chain joins TRBV6-5 to TRBJ2-3; D is perhaps TRBD2 (6 bases). V dropped 4 bases and J dropped 0 bases, with 14 bases sitting between them. The CDR3 runs to 16 residues. CDR1 is MNHEY, CDR2 SVGAGI, per germline. The CDR3 DNA follows: TGTGCCAGCAGTTTACTCGTCGGGACTAGCACAGATACGCAGTATTTT. Its protein product is CASSLLVGTSTDTQYF.

This chain uses TRBV18 with TRBJ2-5; TRBD2 aligns across 10 bases. This CDR3 spans 16 amino acids. Trimming at V came to 3 bases and at J to 4 bases, leaving 8 bases not matched to a gene. Germline loops: CDR1 KGHSH, CDR2 LQKENI. The CDR3 DNA reads as TGTGCCAGCTCACCGGCGTCTAGCGGGGGACGAGAGACCCAGTACTTC. Amino acid sequence: CASSPASSGGRETQYF.

This clone appeared once. Germline is not matched at one junction end, which may reflect a read error. The rearrangement links TRBV11-2 to TRBJ1-1; TRBD1 might be the D (5 bases). Germline V CDR1 and CDR2: SGHAT, FQNNGV. The CDR3 has 14 amino acids. The CDR3 protein is CASSPSGGYTETFF. CDR3 sequence (DNA): TGTGCCAGCAGCCCCTCGGGGGGGTACACTGAAACTTTCTTT. The whole variable domain, remainder taken from reference TRBV11-2 and TRBJ1-1, is EAGVAQSPRYKIIEKRQSVAFWCNPISGHATLYWYQQILGQGPKLLIQFQNNGVVDDSQLPKDRFSAERLKGVDSTLKIQPAKLEDSAVYLCASSPSGGYTETFFGQGTRLTVV.

This chain joins TRBV5-6 and TRBJ1-3; 8 nucleotides align to TRBD1. With 9 bases clipped from V and 3 bases from J, the junction kept 11 bases outside the gene matches. Germline CDR1 is SGHDT and CDR2 is YYEEEE. The CDR3 runs 15 residues. The DNA of the CDR3 is TGTGCCACCGGACAGGGTGTCGTCGGTGGAAACACCATATATTTT. Its protein product is CATGQGVVGGNTIYF.

J is TRBJ1-1 and V is TRBV11-3; TRBD1 matches at 9 bases. Germline-derived CDR1 and CDR2 are SGHNT and YENEEA. The CDR3 spans 14 residues. Trimming removed 5 bases from V and 11 bases from J; junction bases left unmatched: 12. CDR3 in amino acids: CASSPGQGRTQAFF. The CDR3 bases are TGTGCCAGCAGCCCTGGACAGGGGAGAACCCAGGCTTTCTTT.

This chain connects TRBV2 to TRBJ1-2; TRBD1 might be the D (6 bases). This CDR3 has 11 amino acids. CDR1 and CDR2 from the germline V gene are SNHLY and FYNNEI. V dropped 10 bases and J dropped 6 bases, with 12 bases sitting between them. Here the CDR3 reads CATRGGDGYTF. CDR3 DNA sequence: TGTGCCACCCGGGGGGGCGATGGCTACACCTTC.

V gene TRBV5-4 combines with J gene TRBJ2-2; possible D gene TRBD1, 6 bases. V was shortened by 7 bases and J by 1 base, with 11 bases between the two germline ends. CDR3 size: 14 residues. CDR1 and CDR2 (germline): SGHNT, YYREEE (reference sequence). In DNA form, the CDR3 reads TGTGCCAGCGCCGACAGGAAGAACACCGGGGAGCTGTTTTTT. It yields the protein CASADRKNTGELFF.